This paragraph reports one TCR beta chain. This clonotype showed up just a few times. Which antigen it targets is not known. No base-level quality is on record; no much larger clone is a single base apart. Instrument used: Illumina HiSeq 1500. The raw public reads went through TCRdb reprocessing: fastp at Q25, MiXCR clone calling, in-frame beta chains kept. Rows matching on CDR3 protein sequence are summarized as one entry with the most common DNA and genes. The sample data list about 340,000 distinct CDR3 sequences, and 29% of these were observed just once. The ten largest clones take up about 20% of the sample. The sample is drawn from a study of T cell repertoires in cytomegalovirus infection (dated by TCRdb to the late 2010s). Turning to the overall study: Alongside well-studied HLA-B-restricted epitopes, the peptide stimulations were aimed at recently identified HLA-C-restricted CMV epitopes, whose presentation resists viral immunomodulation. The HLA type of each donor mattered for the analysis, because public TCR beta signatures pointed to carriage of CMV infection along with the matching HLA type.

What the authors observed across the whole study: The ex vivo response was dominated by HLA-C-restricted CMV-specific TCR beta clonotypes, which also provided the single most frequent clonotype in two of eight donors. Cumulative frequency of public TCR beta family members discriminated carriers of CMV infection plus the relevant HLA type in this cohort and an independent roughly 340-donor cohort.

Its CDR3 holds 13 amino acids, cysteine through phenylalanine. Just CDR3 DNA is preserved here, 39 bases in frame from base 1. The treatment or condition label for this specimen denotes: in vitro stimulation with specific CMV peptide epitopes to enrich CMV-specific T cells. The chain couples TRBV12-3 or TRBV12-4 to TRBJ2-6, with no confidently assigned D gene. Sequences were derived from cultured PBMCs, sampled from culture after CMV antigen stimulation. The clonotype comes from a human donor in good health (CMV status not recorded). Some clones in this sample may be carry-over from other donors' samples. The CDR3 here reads CALSRSGANVLTF. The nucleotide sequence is TGTGCACTAAGCCGCTCTGGGGCCAACGTCCTGACTTTC.